A single sample is the source of the 5 T cell receptor beta chains below, sequenced in a study of OX40 agonist ivuxolimab in advanced cancers. Using immunoSEQ multiplex PCR, the repertoire was profiled, and TCRdb retains in-frame clones only, with some absent. This table has 70,000 to 85,000 clones, just over 90% appearing once. This sample comprised CD4+ or CD8+ T cells sorted from blood, obtained in a trial of the OX40 agonist ivuxolimab. The receptors shown here come from an adult with an advanced solid tumor such as melanoma, head and neck, liver or kidney cancer.

This CDR3 is CASTLFGLRAGRSTDTQYF. The CDR3 DNA reads TGTGCCAGCACTCTTTTTGGGCTTAGGGCGGGCCGTAGCACAGATACGCAGTATTTT. The chain uses TRBV27 and TRBJ2-3; possible D gene TRBD2, 5 bases. Trimming took 7 bases from V and 0 from J, leaving 26 bases between them. Germline lookup yields CDR1 MNHEY and CDR2 SMNVEV (reference sequence). The CDR3 has 19 amino acids.

The genes are TRBV9 and TRBJ1-1, with D possibly TRBD1 on 5 matching bases. The germline gives CDR1 SGDLS, CDR2 YYNGEE. The CDR3 runs to 13 residues. V was shortened by 0 bases and J by 3 bases, with 6 bases between the two germline ends. CDR3 in DNA: TGTGCCAGCAGCGTAGGGGGACACACTGAAGCTTTCTTT. As protein: CASSVGGHTEAFF.

The table lists this clone with a few counts. The chain has TRBV11-2 and TRBJ1-4; D perhaps matches TRBD1 (6 bases). The CDR3 has 16 amino acids. Trimming pared 5 bases from V and 6 bases from J, leaving 19 bases between. Germline CDR1 is SGHAT and CDR2 is FQNNGV. In nucleotides, the CDR3 is TGTGCCAGCAGCGAAGGGACATTGAAGGATGATGAAAAACTGTTTTTT. Translation gives CASSEGTLKDDEKLFF.

The genes are TRBV28 and TRBJ1-5; 9 bases are shared with TRBD1. The V and J ends lost 5 bases and 6 bases, in that order; junction bases with no gene match: 8. Germline V lookup: CDR1 MDHEN, CDR2 SYDVKM. This CDR3 spans 15 amino acids. The CDR3 spells CASSLGTGIGQPQHF. The CDR3 nucleotides are TGTGCCAGCAGTCTGGGGACAGGGATTGGTCAGCCCCAGCATTTT. The whole variable domain, filled in from reference TRBV28 and TRBJ1-5, reads DVKVTQSSRYLVKRTGEKVFLECVQDMDHENMFWYRQDPGLGLRLIYFSYDVKMKEKGDIPEGYSVSREKKERFSLILESASTNQTSMYLCASSLGTGIGQPQHFGDGTRLSIL.

The sample holds a few counts of this clone. This same CDR3 is encoded by further DNA sequences in the sample. In nucleotides, the CDR3 is TGTGCCAGCAGCGTGGGGGGGAGCACTGAAGCTTTCTTT. Protein product: CASSVGGSTEAFF. The chain joins TRBV9 to TRBJ1-1; the D gene is possibly TRBD1 (5 bases). The CDR3 has 13 residues. Trimming shortened V by 2 bases and J by 4 bases, and 9 bases separated the two germline ends. Germline V lookup: CDR1 SGDLS, CDR2 YYNGEE.